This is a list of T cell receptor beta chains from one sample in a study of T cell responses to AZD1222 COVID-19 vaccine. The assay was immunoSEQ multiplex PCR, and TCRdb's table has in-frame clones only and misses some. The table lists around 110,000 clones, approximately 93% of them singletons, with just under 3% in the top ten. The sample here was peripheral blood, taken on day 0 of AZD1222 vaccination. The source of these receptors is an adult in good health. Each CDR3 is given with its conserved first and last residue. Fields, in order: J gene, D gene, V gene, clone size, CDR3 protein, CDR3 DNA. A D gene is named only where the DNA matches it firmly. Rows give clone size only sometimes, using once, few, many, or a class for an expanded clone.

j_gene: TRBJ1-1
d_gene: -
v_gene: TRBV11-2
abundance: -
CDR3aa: CASSLGGQGLMNTEAFF
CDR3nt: TGTGCCAGCAGCTTAGGGGGGCAGGGTTTGATGAACACTGAAGCTTTCTTT

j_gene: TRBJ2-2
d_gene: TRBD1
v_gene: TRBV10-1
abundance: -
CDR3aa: CASSGGTGLFGELFF
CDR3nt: TGCGCCAGCAGTGGCGGGACAGGGCTTTTCGGGGAGCTGTTTTTT

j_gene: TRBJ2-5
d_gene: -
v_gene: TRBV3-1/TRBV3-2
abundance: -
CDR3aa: CASSQDRETQYF
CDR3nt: TGTGCCAGCAGCCAAGACCGCGAGACCCAGTACTTC

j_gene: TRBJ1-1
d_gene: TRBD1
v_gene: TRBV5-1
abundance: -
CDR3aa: CASSLASPGTDGAFF
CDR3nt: TGCGCCAGCAGCTTGGCCTCACCCGGGACAGACGGAGCTTTCTTT

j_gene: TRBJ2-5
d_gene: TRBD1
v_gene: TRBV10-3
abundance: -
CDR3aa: CAISESSGTEETQYF
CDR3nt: TGTGCCATCAGTGAGTCGTCCGGGACAGAAGAGACCCAGTACTTC

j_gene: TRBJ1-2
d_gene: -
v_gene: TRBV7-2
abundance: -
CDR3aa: CASSQRTSEGYTF
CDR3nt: TGTGCCAGCAGCCAAAGGACATCTGAAGGCTACACCTTC

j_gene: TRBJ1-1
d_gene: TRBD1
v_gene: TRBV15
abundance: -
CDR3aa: CATSRVLNRGAETEAFF
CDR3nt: TGTGCCACCAGCAGAGTCCTGAACAGGGGAGCAGAGACTGAAGCTTTCTTT

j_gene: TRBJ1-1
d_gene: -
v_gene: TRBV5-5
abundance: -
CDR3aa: CASIFRAGSEAFF
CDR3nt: TGTGCCAGCATATTCAGGGCCGGGAGTGAAGCTTTCTTT

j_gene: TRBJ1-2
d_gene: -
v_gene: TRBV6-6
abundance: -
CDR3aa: CASSYSRGEGNYGYTF
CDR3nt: TGTGCCAGCAGTTACTCGAGGGGAGAAGGGAACTATGGCTACACCTTC

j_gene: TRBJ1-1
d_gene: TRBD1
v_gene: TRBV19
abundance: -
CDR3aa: CASSMGRGGNTEAFF
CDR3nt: TGTGCCAGTAGTATGGGCAGGGGGGGGAACACTGAAGCTTTCTTT

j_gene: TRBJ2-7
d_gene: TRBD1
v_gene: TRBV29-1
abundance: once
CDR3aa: CSVRPGTGAPYEQYF
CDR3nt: TGCAGCGTTAGACCCGGGACAGGGGCACCCTACGAGCAGTACTTC

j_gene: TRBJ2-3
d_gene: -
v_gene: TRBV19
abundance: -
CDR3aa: CASSQGQGDTQYF
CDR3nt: TGTGCCAGTAGCCAGGGGCAAGGAGATACGCAGTATTTT

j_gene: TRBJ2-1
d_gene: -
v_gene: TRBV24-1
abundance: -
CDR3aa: CATSEGGSNEQFF
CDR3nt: TGTGCCACCAGTGAGGGCGGAAGCAATGAGCAGTTCTTC

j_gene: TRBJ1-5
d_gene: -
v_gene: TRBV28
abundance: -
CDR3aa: CASSPPGDQPQHF
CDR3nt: TGTGCCAGCAGTCCCCCAGGGGATCAGCCCCAGCATTTT

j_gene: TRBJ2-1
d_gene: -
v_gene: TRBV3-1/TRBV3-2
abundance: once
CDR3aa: CASSQEPQSYNEQFF
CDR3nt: TGTGCCAGCAGCCAAGAGCCGCAGTCCTACAATGAGCAGTTCTTC

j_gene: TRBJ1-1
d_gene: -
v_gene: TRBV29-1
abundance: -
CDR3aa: CSVREGPMNTEAFF
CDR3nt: TGCAGCGTGCGGGAGGGACCGATGAACACTGAAGCTTTCTTT

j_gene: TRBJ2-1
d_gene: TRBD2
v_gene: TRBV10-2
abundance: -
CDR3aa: CASGGRASGYNEQFF
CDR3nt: TGCGCCAGCGGGGGGAGGGCTAGCGGCTACAATGAGCAGTTCTTC

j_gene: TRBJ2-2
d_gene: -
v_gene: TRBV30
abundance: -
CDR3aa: CAWRRELGELFF
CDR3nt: TGTGCCTGGCGGAGGGAACTCGGGGAGCTGTTTTTT

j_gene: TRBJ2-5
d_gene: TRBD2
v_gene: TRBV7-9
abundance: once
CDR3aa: CASSLGRLAGGPEETQYF
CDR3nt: TGTGCCAGCAGCTTAGGACGACTAGCGGGAGGGCCAGAAGAGACCCAGTACTTC

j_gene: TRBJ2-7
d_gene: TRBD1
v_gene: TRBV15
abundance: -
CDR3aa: CATSRDSGQDEQYF
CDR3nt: TGTGCCACCAGCAGAGACTCGGGACAGGACGAGCAGTACTTC

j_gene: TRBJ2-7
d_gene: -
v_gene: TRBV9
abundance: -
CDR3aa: CASSVASVAYEQYF
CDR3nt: TGTGCCAGCAGCGTAGCATCAGTCGCCTACGAGCAGTACTTC

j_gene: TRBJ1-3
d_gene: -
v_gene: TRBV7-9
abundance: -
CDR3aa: CASSLGIFVSGNTIYF
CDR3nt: TGTGCCAGCAGCTTAGGAATCTTTGTCTCTGGAAACACCATATATTTT

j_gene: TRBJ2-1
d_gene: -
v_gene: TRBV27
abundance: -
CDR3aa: CASSLSRGNEQFF
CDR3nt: TGTGCCAGCAGTTTATCTAGAGGCAATGAGCAGTTCTTC

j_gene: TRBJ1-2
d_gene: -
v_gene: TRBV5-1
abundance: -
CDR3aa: CASSLDTGTYGYTF
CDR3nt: TGCGCCAGCAGCTTGGACACAGGGACCTATGGCTACACCTTC

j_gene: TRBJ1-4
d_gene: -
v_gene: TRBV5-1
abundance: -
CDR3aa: CASRPSGFQATNEKLFF
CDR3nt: TGCGCCAGCAGGCCCTCAGGTTTCCAAGCAACTAATGAAAAACTGTTTTTT

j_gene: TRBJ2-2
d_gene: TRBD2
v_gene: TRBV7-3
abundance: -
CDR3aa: CASSLGTTKRELFF
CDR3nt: TGTGCCAGCAGCTTAGGGACTACTAAGAGGGAGCTGTTTTTT

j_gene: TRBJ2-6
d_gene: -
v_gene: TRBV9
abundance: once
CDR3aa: CASSAPGGANVLTF
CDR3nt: TGTGCCAGCAGCGCCCCGGGTGGGGCCAACGTCCTGACTTTC

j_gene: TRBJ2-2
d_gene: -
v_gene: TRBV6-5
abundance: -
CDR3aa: CASSPTGLTGELFF
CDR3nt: TGTGCCAGCAGCCCCACAGGGTTGACCGGGGAGCTGTTTTTT

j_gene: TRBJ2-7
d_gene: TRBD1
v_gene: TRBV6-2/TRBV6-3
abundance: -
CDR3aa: CASSYLTGLYEQYF
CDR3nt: TGTGCCAGCAGTTACTTGACAGGGCTTTACGAGCAGTACTTC

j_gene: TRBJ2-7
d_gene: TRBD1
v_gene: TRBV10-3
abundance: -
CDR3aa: CAISEFRDRNSPSEQYF
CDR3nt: TGTGCCATCAGTGAGTTCCGGGACAGGAATTCCCCTAGCGAGCAGTACTTC

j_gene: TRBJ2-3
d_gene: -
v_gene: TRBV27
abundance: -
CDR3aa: CASLSTDTQYF
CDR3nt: TGTGCCAGCCTGAGCACAGATACGCAGTATTTT

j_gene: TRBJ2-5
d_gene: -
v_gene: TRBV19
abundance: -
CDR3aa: CASSISRGAETQYF
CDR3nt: TGTGCCAGTAGTATAAGCAGGGGCGCAGAGACCCAGTACTTC

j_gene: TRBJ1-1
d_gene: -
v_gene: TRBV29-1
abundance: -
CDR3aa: CSVDIPLNLNTEAFF
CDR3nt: TGCAGCGTTGATATCCCTCTCAACTTGAACACTGAAGCTTTCTTT

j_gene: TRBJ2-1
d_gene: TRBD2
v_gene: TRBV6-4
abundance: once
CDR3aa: CASSDSTSAYNEQFF
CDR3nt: TGTGCCAGCAGTGACTCGACTAGCGCTTACAATGAGCAGTTCTTC

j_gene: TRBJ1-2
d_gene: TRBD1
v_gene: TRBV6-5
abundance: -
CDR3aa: CASSYGPGGYYGYTF
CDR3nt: TGTGCCAGCAGTTACGGGCCAGGGGGCTACTATGGCTACACCTTC

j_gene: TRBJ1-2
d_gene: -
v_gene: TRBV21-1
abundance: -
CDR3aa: CASSPRYGENINYGYTF
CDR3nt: TGTGCCAGCAGCCCTCGATACGGGGAAAACATTAACTATGGCTACACCTTC

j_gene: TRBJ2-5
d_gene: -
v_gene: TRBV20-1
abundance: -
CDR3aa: CSASRDRRKETQYF
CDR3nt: TGCAGTGCTAGTAGGGACCGCCGGAAGGAGACCCAGTACTTC

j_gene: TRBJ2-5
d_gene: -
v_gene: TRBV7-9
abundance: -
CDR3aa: CASSRTLDQETQYF
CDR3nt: TGTGCCAGCAGCCGGACGCTCGACCAAGAGACCCAGTACTTC

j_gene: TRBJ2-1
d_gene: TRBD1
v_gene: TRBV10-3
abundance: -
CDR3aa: CATAGQGVYNEQFF
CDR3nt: TGTGCCACCGCCGGACAGGGGGTTTACAATGAGCAGTTCTTC

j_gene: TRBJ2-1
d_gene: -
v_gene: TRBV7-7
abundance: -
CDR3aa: CASSLGVSSYNEQFF
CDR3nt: TGTGCTAGCAGCTTAGGAGTTAGCTCCTACAATGAGCAGTTCTTC

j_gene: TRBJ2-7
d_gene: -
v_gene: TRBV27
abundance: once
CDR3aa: CASSLSGPTYEQYF
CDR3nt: TGTGCCAGCAGTTTATCCGGGCCTACCTACGAGCAGTACTTC

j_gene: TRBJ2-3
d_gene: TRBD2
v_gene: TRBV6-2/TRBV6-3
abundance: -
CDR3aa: CASRPSGRALDTQYF
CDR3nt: TGTGCCAGCAGGCCTAGCGGGAGGGCCTTAGATACGCAGTATTTT

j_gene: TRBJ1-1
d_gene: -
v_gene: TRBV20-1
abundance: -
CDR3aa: CSGGPQRAFF
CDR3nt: TGCAGTGGGGGGCCCCAAAGAGCTTTCTTT

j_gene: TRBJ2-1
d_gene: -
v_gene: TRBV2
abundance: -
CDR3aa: CASVIWATYNEQFF
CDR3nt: TGTGCCAGCGTGATCTGGGCCACCTACAATGAGCAGTTCTTC

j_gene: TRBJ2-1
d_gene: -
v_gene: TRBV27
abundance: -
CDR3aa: CASSRQVYNEQFF
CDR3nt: TGTGCCAGCAGTAGACAGGTCTACAATGAGCAGTTCTTC

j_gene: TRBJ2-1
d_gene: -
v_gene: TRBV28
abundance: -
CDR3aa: CASSFTGTYNEQFF
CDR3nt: TGTGCCAGCAGTTTCACAGGGACCTACAATGAGCAGTTCTTC

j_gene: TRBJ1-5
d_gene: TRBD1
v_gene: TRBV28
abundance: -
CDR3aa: CASSFWDSYSNQPQHF
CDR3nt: TGTGCCAGCAGTTTTTGGGACAGCTATAGCAATCAGCCCCAGCATTTT

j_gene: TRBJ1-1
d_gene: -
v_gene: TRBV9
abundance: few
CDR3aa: CASSATGQPNTEAFF
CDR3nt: TGTGCCAGCAGCGCAACGGGACAACCGAACACTGAAGCTTTCTTT

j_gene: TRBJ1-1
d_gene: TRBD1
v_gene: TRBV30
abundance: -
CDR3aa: CAWSVGGGLAEAFF
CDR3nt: TGTGCCTGGAGTGTTGGAGGGGGCTTAGCTGAAGCTTTCTTT

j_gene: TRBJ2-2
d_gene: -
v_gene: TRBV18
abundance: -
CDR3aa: CASSGFRADGELFF
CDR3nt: TGTGCCAGCTCAGGTTTCAGGGCGGACGGGGAGCTGTTTTTT